This T cell receptor (beta chain) came from a study of blood T cell repertoires in COVID-19. In the study overall: Spain, Italy and the United States supplied samples that represented acute and convalescent COVID-19. The analysed material was cDNA or gDNA that came from T cells, B-cell-depleted T cells, or PBMCs.

With 0 bases removed from V and 12 bases from J, the gap between germline ends came to 15 bases. Germline V CDR1 and CDR2: SGHDT, YYEEEE. This CDR3 is built from 13 residues. In the study's own analysis: It was from reference gene primer amplification that nucleated cell counts were estimated. TCRdb's copy holds only in-frame clones and misses some; the assay was immunoSEQ multiplex PCR. The DNA was the basis for D and trimming; V, J and clone size are from that table. The data contain roughly 300,000 clones, nearly 90% of them singletons. V is TRBV5-6 and J is TRBJ1-1; tentative D call: TRBD1 (5 bases). This TCR was recovered from a man aged 18 to 29 with active or convalescent COVID-19. Sequencing was done on a sample of peripheral blood. Here the CDR3 reads CASSLEAGTQSFF. CDR3 nucleotide sequence: TGTGCCAGCAGCTTGGAGGCCGGGACTCAATCTTTCTTT.